This T cell receptor (beta chain) was obtained from a study of blood T cell repertoires in COVID-19. The overall study: Specimens from acute and convalescent COVID-19 originated in the United States, Italy and Spain.

Original methodology: Nucleated cell number was recorded as an estimate derived from reference gene primer amplification. The repertoire was sequenced with immunoSEQ multiplex PCR; TCRdb's copy has only in-frame clones and lacks some. D and trimming come from the DNA, and the V and J calls and clone size come from that table. The sample includes fewer than 250,000 clones, 84% of them seen just once. The CDR3 has 15 amino acids. V was clipped by 6 bases and J by 1 base; unmatched bases: 5. Germline CDR1 and CDR2: MDHEN and SYDVKM. The receptor was isolated from a woman between 65 and 79 years old with active or convalescent COVID-19. The chain links TRBV28 to TRBJ2-2; 7 nucleotides align to TRBD1. Sequencing was performed on peripheral blood. In DNA form, the CDR3 reads TGTGCCAGCAGGCTGACAGGGATGAACACCGGGGAGCTGTTTTTT. This encodes CASRLTGMNTGELFF.